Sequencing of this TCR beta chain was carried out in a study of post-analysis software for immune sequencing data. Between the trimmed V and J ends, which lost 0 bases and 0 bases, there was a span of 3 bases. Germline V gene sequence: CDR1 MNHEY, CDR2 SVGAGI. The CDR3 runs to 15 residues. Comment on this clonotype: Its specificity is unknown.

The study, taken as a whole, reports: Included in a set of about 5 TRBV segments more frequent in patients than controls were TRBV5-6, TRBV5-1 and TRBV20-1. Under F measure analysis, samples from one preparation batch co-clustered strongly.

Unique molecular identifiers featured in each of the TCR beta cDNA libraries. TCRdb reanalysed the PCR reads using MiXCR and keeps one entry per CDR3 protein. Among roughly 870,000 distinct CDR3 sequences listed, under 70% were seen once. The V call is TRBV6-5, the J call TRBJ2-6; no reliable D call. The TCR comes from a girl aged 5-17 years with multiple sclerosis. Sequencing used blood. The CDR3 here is CASSYSFSGANVLTF. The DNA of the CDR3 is TGTGCCAGCAGTTACTCGTTCTCTGGGGCCAACGTCCTGACTTTC.